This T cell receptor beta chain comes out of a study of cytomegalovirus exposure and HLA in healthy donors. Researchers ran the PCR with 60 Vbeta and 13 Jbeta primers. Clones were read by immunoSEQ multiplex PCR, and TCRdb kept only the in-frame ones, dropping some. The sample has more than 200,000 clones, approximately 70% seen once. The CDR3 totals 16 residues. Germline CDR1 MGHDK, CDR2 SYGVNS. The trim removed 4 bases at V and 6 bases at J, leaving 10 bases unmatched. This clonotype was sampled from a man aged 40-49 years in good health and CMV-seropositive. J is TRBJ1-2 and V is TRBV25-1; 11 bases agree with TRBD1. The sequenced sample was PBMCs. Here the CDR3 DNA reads TGTGCCAGCAGTGGGGGCCGGACAGGGGGCCGCCATGGCTACACCTTC. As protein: CASSGGRTGGRHGYTF.